A selection of T cell receptor beta chains follows, all from one sample in a study of blood T cell repertoires in COVID-19. The method was immunoSEQ multiplex PCR; TCRdb's version includes in-frame clones alone and lacks a portion of them. The data show approximately 70,000 clones, with about 90% seen just once and over 10% held by the top ten. The material sequenced was peripheral blood. The receptors shown here come from a human donor with active COVID-19. The donor label of this sample is uncertain. Both conserved end residues are part of each CDR3. The order of the fields is CDR3 DNA, CDR3 protein, D gene, J gene, clone size, V gene. D genes are given only for firm matches. Clone size is stated in some rows and not others, as once, few, many or a class when expanded.

CDR3nt: TGTGCCAGCAGCCAACCCCCCCAGGGGAATGAGCAGTTCTTC
CDR3aa: CASSQPPQGNEQFF
d_gene: .
j_gene: TRBJ2-1
abundance: .
v_gene: TRBV3-1/TRBV3-2

CDR3nt: TGTGCCATCAACCCCACGGACAGGAGCTCCTACAATGAGCAGTTCTTC
CDR3aa: CAINPTDRSSYNEQFF
d_gene: TRBD1
j_gene: TRBJ2-1
abundance: .
v_gene: TRBV10-3

CDR3nt: TGTGCCAGCAGCCATACCTTCGGGGGTCTTAACACTGAAGCTTTCTTT
CDR3aa: CASSHTFGGLNTEAFF
d_gene: .
j_gene: TRBJ1-1
abundance: .
v_gene: TRBV11-2

CDR3nt: TGCGCCAGCAGCTTGGGACAGACTAGCACAGATACGCAGTATTTT
CDR3aa: CASSLGQTSTDTQYF
d_gene: .
j_gene: TRBJ2-3
abundance: .
v_gene: TRBV5-1

CDR3nt: TGTGCCAGCAGCTTTAGCGGGAGGCTCTACGAGCAGTACTTC
CDR3aa: CASSFSGRLYEQYF
d_gene: TRBD2
j_gene: TRBJ2-7
abundance: .
v_gene: TRBV5-4

CDR3nt: TGTGCCAGTTTTTCCGGGACTAGCGGGAGAAAGGAGCAGTTCTTC
CDR3aa: CASFSGTSGRKEQFF
d_gene: TRBD2
j_gene: TRBJ2-1
abundance: .
v_gene: TRBV19

CDR3nt: TGCGCCAGCAGCCCCCATGGAGCTTTTACAGATACGCAGTATTTT
CDR3aa: CASSPHGAFTDTQYF
d_gene: .
j_gene: TRBJ2-3
abundance: .
v_gene: TRBV5-1

CDR3nt: TGTGCCAGCAGCTATCAGCCTGGGAGCGCTGAAGCTTTCTTT
CDR3aa: CASSYQPGSAEAFF
d_gene: .
j_gene: TRBJ1-1
abundance: few
v_gene: TRBV7-8

CDR3nt: TGTGCCAGCAGGCCAAAACCTCTCCCAGGGGGCCTGGGCTACACCTTC
CDR3aa: CASRPKPLPGGLGYTF
d_gene: TRBD1
j_gene: TRBJ1-2
abundance: .
v_gene: TRBV27

CDR3nt: TGTGCCAGCACCCGACAGGGTAGTACTGAAGCTTTCTTT
CDR3aa: CASTRQGSTEAFF
d_gene: TRBD1
j_gene: TRBJ1-1
abundance: .
v_gene: TRBV12-3/TRBV12-4

CDR3nt: TGTGCCATCAGTGAGTCCGGGGGAGACGAGCAGTACTTC
CDR3aa: CAISESGGDEQYF
d_gene: .
j_gene: TRBJ2-7
abundance: .
v_gene: TRBV10-3

CDR3nt: TGTGCCAGCAGTCAGCTTTTAGGTTTCAGGTCACCCCTCCACTTT
CDR3aa: CASSQLLGFRSPLHF
d_gene: .
j_gene: TRBJ1-6
abundance: .
v_gene: TRBV28

CDR3nt: TGCGCCAGCAGCTTAGGGACTACCGTCGGGGAGCTGTTTTTT
CDR3aa: CASSLGTTVGELFF
d_gene: TRBD2
j_gene: TRBJ2-2
abundance: .
v_gene: TRBV5-1

CDR3nt: TGTGCCAGCAGTTCCACAGGGAATTGGTATGGCTACACCTTC
CDR3aa: CASSSTGNWYGYTF
d_gene: .
j_gene: TRBJ1-2
abundance: .
v_gene: TRBV6-6

CDR3nt: TGTGCCAGCAGCTCCCGCTCTGGAAACACCATATATTTT
CDR3aa: CASSSRSGNTIYF
d_gene: .
j_gene: TRBJ1-3
abundance: few
v_gene: TRBV7-9

CDR3nt: TGTGCCAGCAGCCTCCGGGACAGGGCCTCGTGGGCGCAGTATTTT
CDR3aa: CASSLRDRASWAQYF
d_gene: TRBD1
j_gene: TRBJ2-3
abundance: .
v_gene: TRBV5-6

CDR3nt: TGCGCCAGCAGCATTCCCGGGACTAGCGGGATAGTTAAGACCCAGTACTTC
CDR3aa: CASSIPGTSGIVKTQYF
d_gene: TRBD2
j_gene: TRBJ2-5
abundance: .
v_gene: TRBV5-1

CDR3nt: TGTGCCTGGAGTCGAGGGGAGGGTAATGAAAAACTGTTTTTT
CDR3aa: CAWSRGEGNEKLFF
d_gene: .
j_gene: TRBJ1-4
abundance: .
v_gene: TRBV30

CDR3nt: TGTGCCAGCAGTTACTCGGGGACAGGGGATGAAAAACTGTTTTTT
CDR3aa: CASSYSGTGDEKLFF
d_gene: TRBD1
j_gene: TRBJ1-4
abundance: .
v_gene: TRBV6-6

CDR3nt: TGTGCCAGCAGCCGGGACAGGGTTGCGAATGAGCAGTTCTTC
CDR3aa: CASSRDRVANEQFF
d_gene: TRBD1
j_gene: TRBJ2-1
abundance: .
v_gene: TRBV6-2/TRBV6-3

CDR3nt: TGTGCCAGCAGCTTGGGGGTCAGGGCGGACACCGGGGAGCTGTTTTTT
CDR3aa: CASSLGVRADTGELFF
d_gene: .
j_gene: TRBJ2-2
abundance: .
v_gene: TRBV5-6

CDR3nt: TGTGCCAGCAGTCAACAGCGGGACACTGAAGCTTTCTTT
CDR3aa: CASSQQRDTEAFF
d_gene: .
j_gene: TRBJ1-1
abundance: once
v_gene: TRBV6-4

CDR3nt: TGTGCCAGCACCCGGGTCCCAGCGTGGGGCTACACCTTC
CDR3aa: CASTRVPAWGYTF
d_gene: .
j_gene: TRBJ1-2
abundance: .
v_gene: TRBV28

CDR3nt: TGTGCCAGCAGTGCCCAGGTTACAGGGGACTACACCTTC
CDR3aa: CASSAQVTGDYTF
d_gene: TRBD1
j_gene: TRBJ1-2
abundance: .
v_gene: TRBV25-1

CDR3nt: TGTGCCAGCAGTTATTCAGGGCTCACTGAAGCTTTCTTT
CDR3aa: CASSYSGLTEAFF
d_gene: .
j_gene: TRBJ1-1
abundance: .
v_gene: TRBV6-5

CDR3nt: TGTGCCAGCAGCCAAACTAGCGGGAGCTCCTACGAGCAGTACTTC
CDR3aa: CASSQTSGSSYEQYF
d_gene: TRBD2
j_gene: TRBJ2-7
abundance: .
v_gene: TRBV6-5

CDR3nt: TGTGCCAGCAGCACCACTTTAGCGGGAGATACGCAGTATTTT
CDR3aa: CASSTTLAGDTQYF
d_gene: TRBD2
j_gene: TRBJ2-3
abundance: .
v_gene: TRBV7-9

CDR3nt: TGTGCCAGCAGTTTAGACAGATCTAACTATGGCTACACCTTC
CDR3aa: CASSLDRSNYGYTF
d_gene: .
j_gene: TRBJ1-2
abundance: .
v_gene: TRBV6-5

CDR3nt: TGCGCCAGCAGCACAGGGACTAGCGGGGCCTACGAGCAGTACTTC
CDR3aa: CASSTGTSGAYEQYF
d_gene: TRBD2
j_gene: TRBJ2-7
abundance: .
v_gene: TRBV5-1

CDR3nt: TGTGCTAGTGGTTTGGTAGGGGTGACCCAGTACTTC
CDR3aa: CASGLVGVTQYF
d_gene: .
j_gene: TRBJ2-5
abundance: .
v_gene: TRBV12-5

CDR3nt: TGCGCCAGCAGCTTGGGAGGCGGAAACTACGAGCAGTACTTC
CDR3aa: CASSLGGGNYEQYF
d_gene: .
j_gene: TRBJ2-7
abundance: .
v_gene: TRBV5-1

CDR3nt: TGTGCCAGCTCACCCTATCAAGAGACCCAGTACTTC
CDR3aa: CASSPYQETQYF
d_gene: .
j_gene: TRBJ2-5
abundance: .
v_gene: TRBV18

CDR3nt: TGTGCCAGCAGCGTAGGTTTGCGGGATACGCAGTATTTT
CDR3aa: CASSVGLRDTQYF
d_gene: .
j_gene: TRBJ2-3
abundance: .
v_gene: TRBV9

CDR3nt: TGTGCCAGCAGTCCCCGTATTCCGACAGGGGATGGCTACACCTTC
CDR3aa: CASSPRIPTGDGYTF
d_gene: TRBD1
j_gene: TRBJ1-2
abundance: .
v_gene: TRBV28

CDR3nt: TGCGCCAGCAGCCAAGAGGGCTTGACTGGGGCCAACGTCCTGACTTTC
CDR3aa: CASSQEGLTGANVLTF
d_gene: .
j_gene: TRBJ2-6
abundance: .
v_gene: TRBV4-1

CDR3nt: TGTGCCAGCAGTTTACGCAGGGGTTCGTGGGAGGAGCAGTACTTC
CDR3aa: CASSLRRGSWEEQYF
d_gene: .
j_gene: TRBJ2-7
abundance: once
v_gene: TRBV7-9

CDR3nt: TGTGCCAGCTCATCGGTTACGTCTGGAAACACCATATATTTT
CDR3aa: CASSSVTSGNTIYF
d_gene: .
j_gene: TRBJ1-3
abundance: few
v_gene: TRBV6-5

CDR3nt: TGTGCCACCACCCAGACCGGACTAGCGATAGATACGCAGTATTTT
CDR3aa: CATTQTGLAIDTQYF
d_gene: TRBD2
j_gene: TRBJ2-3
abundance: .
v_gene: TRBV15

CDR3nt: TGTGCCACCAGTGATTGGAGCCACAATGAGCAGTTCTTC
CDR3aa: CATSDWSHNEQFF
d_gene: .
j_gene: TRBJ2-1
abundance: .
v_gene: TRBV24-1

CDR3nt: TGTGCCAGCAGCTTACCGACTAGTAATGATGAGCAGTTCTTC
CDR3aa: CASSLPTSNDEQFF
d_gene: .
j_gene: TRBJ2-1
abundance: .
v_gene: TRBV7-2

CDR3nt: TGTGCCAGCAGCTTAGTTCTAGCGGGAGGGGGTGAGCAGTTCTTC
CDR3aa: CASSLVLAGGGEQFF
d_gene: TRBD2
j_gene: TRBJ2-1
abundance: once
v_gene: TRBV7-2

CDR3nt: TGCAGTGCCGCCTCGGAGGAGCAGTACTTC
CDR3aa: CSAASEEQYF
d_gene: .
j_gene: TRBJ2-7
abundance: .
v_gene: TRBV20-1

CDR3nt: TGTGCCAGCAGCCAGGGACAGTTCTATGGCTACACCTTC
CDR3aa: CASSQGQFYGYTF
d_gene: TRBD1
j_gene: TRBJ1-2
abundance: .
v_gene: TRBV3-1/TRBV3-2

CDR3nt: TGTGCCAGCAGCCGCGCCGGGATCTATGGCTACACCTTC
CDR3aa: CASSRAGIYGYTF
d_gene: .
j_gene: TRBJ1-2
abundance: .
v_gene: TRBV5-6

CDR3nt: TGTGCCTGGAGTGGGATAGCGGGGGCTAGCACAGATACGCAGTATTTT
CDR3aa: CAWSGIAGASTDTQYF
d_gene: TRBD2
j_gene: TRBJ2-3
abundance: .
v_gene: TRBV30

CDR3nt: TGTGCCAGCAGCCAGGGACAGAACTATGGCTACACCTTC
CDR3aa: CASSQGQNYGYTF
d_gene: TRBD1
j_gene: TRBJ1-2
abundance: .
v_gene: TRBV28

CDR3nt: TGTGCCAGCAGTGGGGGATTGGGACTAGCGGTCAATGAGCAGTTCTTC
CDR3aa: CASSGGLGLAVNEQFF
d_gene: TRBD2
j_gene: TRBJ2-1
abundance: .
v_gene: TRBV28

CDR3nt: TGCGCCAGCAGCTTAGTAGCGGGACAGCACACTGAAGCTTTCTTT
CDR3aa: CASSLVAGQHTEAFF
d_gene: TRBD1
j_gene: TRBJ1-1
abundance: once
v_gene: TRBV5-1

CDR3nt: TGCGCCAGCAGCCAAGAACAAAGCGGGAACACCGGGGAGCTGTTTTTT
CDR3aa: CASSQEQSGNTGELFF
d_gene: .
j_gene: TRBJ2-2
abundance: .
v_gene: TRBV4-1

CDR3nt: TGTGCCAGCAGGCGGACAGGGGGCCGAGCTTTCTTT
CDR3aa: CASRRTGGRAFF
d_gene: TRBD1
j_gene: TRBJ1-1
abundance: .
v_gene: TRBV28

CDR3nt: TGTGCCAGCAGCCTGATGGACGGGCAGGGTGAGCAGTTCTTC
CDR3aa: CASSLMDGQGEQFF
d_gene: .
j_gene: TRBJ2-1
abundance: .
v_gene: TRBV11-2

CDR3nt: TGTGCCACCAGCTGGGCGTTGAACACCGGGGAGCTGTTTTTT
CDR3aa: CATSWALNTGELFF
d_gene: .
j_gene: TRBJ2-2
abundance: .
v_gene: TRBV15

CDR3nt: TGTGCCAGCAGTGAAGGGCGGGATCAGCCCCAGCATTTT
CDR3aa: CASSEGRDQPQHF
d_gene: .
j_gene: TRBJ1-5
abundance: .
v_gene: TRBV2

CDR3nt: TGTGCCTTAAGTCCGCGTATGAACACCGGGGAGCTGTTTTTT
CDR3aa: CALSPRMNTGELFF
d_gene: .
j_gene: TRBJ2-2
abundance: .
v_gene: TRBV13

CDR3nt: TGCGCCACACTAGCGCCGAACACCGGGGAGCTGTTTTTT
CDR3aa: CATLAPNTGELFF
d_gene: TRBD2
j_gene: TRBJ2-2
abundance: .
v_gene: TRBV10-1

CDR3nt: TGTGCCAGTAGTGCGGACAGGAACTATGGCTACACCTTC
CDR3aa: CASSADRNYGYTF
d_gene: TRBD1
j_gene: TRBJ1-2
abundance: few
v_gene: TRBV19

CDR3nt: TGTGCCAAGCGGGAGTATATCGGGGAGCTGTTTTTT
CDR3aa: CAKREYIGELFF
d_gene: TRBD2
j_gene: TRBJ2-2
abundance: .
v_gene: TRBV10-3

CDR3nt: TGTGCCACCAGTGAACCGGGGGGCGACGAGCAGTACTTC
CDR3aa: CATSEPGGDEQYF
d_gene: .
j_gene: TRBJ2-7
abundance: .
v_gene: TRBV24-1

CDR3nt: TGCGCCAGCAGCTCGAGGACGGGAGTAGAAGAGACCCAGTACTTC
CDR3aa: CASSSRTGVEETQYF
d_gene: .
j_gene: TRBJ2-5
abundance: .
v_gene: TRBV5-1

CDR3nt: TGTGCCAGCAGCTTAGATAGCGGGAGTTCCTACAATGAGCAGTTCTTC
CDR3aa: CASSLDSGSSYNEQFF
d_gene: TRBD2
j_gene: TRBJ2-1
abundance: .
v_gene: TRBV11-3